The rows below give T cell receptor beta chains drawn from one sample of a study of control samples from healthy donors and cancer patients. Generated by immunoSEQ multiplex PCR, the TCRdb table keeps only in-frame clones and is missing some. Of fewer than 95,000 clones in the sample, around four fifths were seen once. Specimen: blood. The receptors shown here come from a man aged 25 to 40 in good health. Both conserved end residues are part of each CDR3. The order of the fields is CDR3 protein, V gene, J gene, D gene. D genes are given only for firm matches.

CASRTAASTDTQYF,TRBV5-5,TRBJ2-3,.
CASSLGQGTEQFF,TRBV5-1,TRBJ2-1,.
CASSLVLPFGAEAFF,TRBV5-1,TRBJ1-1,.
CASSQSHRDRIQKLFF,TRBV4-1,TRBJ1-4,TRBD1
CASRDLGEKLFF,TRBV6-5,TRBJ1-4,.
CATLLTGSSYEQYF,TRBV6-5,TRBJ2-7,TRBD1
CASSLEDSSFYEQYF,TRBV11-2,TRBJ2-7,.
CASSPGNSGLTGYTF,TRBV7-2,TRBJ1-2,.
CASGRWGEGQPQHF,TRBV3-1/TRBV3-2,TRBJ1-5,.
CASSVQGSGYTF,TRBV7-9,TRBJ1-2,.
CASSLNAHREEQPQHF,TRBV4-1,TRBJ1-5,.
CASSLFLYGTGNGYTF,TRBV28,TRBJ1-2,TRBD1
CASSETIRGYTF,TRBV6-1,TRBJ1-2,.
CASSIPRGGGNTIYF,TRBV5-6,TRBJ1-3,TRBD1
CASSYEGMNTEAFF,TRBV6-5,TRBJ1-1,.
CASSVTSGRRTSTDTQYF,TRBV7-2,TRBJ2-3,TRBD2
CASSRELTGMNTEAFF,TRBV5-1,TRBJ1-1,.
CASSPVTGEETQYF,TRBV18,TRBJ2-5,TRBD1
CASSFRAGELFF,TRBV12-3/TRBV12-4,TRBJ2-2,.
CASSLVQYNEQFF,TRBV7-9,TRBJ2-1,.
CATSRGPGTGNTIYF,TRBV15,TRBJ1-3,.
CASSLDSGGYAGNTIYF,TRBV11-2,TRBJ1-3,.
CASSLRGDEQYF,TRBV12-3/TRBV12-4,TRBJ2-7,.
CASSLVGGTYGYTF,TRBV5-6,TRBJ1-2,TRBD1
CASSKRTSGELGTQYF,TRBV27,TRBJ2-5,TRBD2
CASQESYEQYF,TRBV6-5,TRBJ2-7,.
CASSLSPVTNTGELFF,TRBV5-5,TRBJ2-2,.
CASSLRAGAGANVLTF,TRBV7-3,TRBJ2-6,.
CAPGTPNTGELFF,TRBV7-9,TRBJ2-2,.
CAIRPGATGELFF,TRBV10-3,TRBJ2-2,.
CASSFLRGPGELFF,TRBV11-2,TRBJ2-2,TRBD1
CASTPLGVGGQPQHF,TRBV27,TRBJ1-5,.
CASSKAGGQTGELFF,TRBV5-5,TRBJ2-2,TRBD2
CATSRVSYSGYNEQFF,TRBV15,TRBJ2-1,.
CASSPRLYSYNEQFF,TRBV6-5,TRBJ2-1,.
CASSRGIRDRDEKLFF,TRBV5-1,TRBJ1-4,TRBD1
CASSLYYGSPLHF,TRBV5-5,TRBJ1-6,.
CASSLRGQSEQFF,TRBV7-3,TRBJ2-1,.
CAITTTGLAGFQFF,TRBV10-3,TRBJ2-1,TRBD2
CASSLSYWDNEQFF,TRBV11-3,TRBJ2-1,.
CASSTLGTRHYEQYF,TRBV27,TRBJ2-7,.
CAISESTHEGPLAF,TRBV10-3,TRBJ1-2,.
CASGLGDRATGELFF,TRBV12-5,TRBJ2-2,TRBD1
CASLPGRGNSPLHF,TRBV2,TRBJ1-6,.
CASSLWGRGTYEQYF,TRBV28,TRBJ2-7,TRBD1
CASSQGSGQYNEQFF,TRBV14,TRBJ2-1,.
CASSVGTSFEQFF,TRBV7-9,TRBJ2-1,TRBD2
CASSPQGTGGYGYTF,TRBV6-5,TRBJ1-2,TRBD1
CASSYGSGVGYTF,TRBV6-5,TRBJ1-2,.
CASLPAGGLGTQYF,TRBV18,TRBJ2-5,TRBD2
CASSEAFGYGYTF,TRBV6-1,TRBJ1-2,.
CASSYGDRQLRGYTF,TRBV6-6,TRBJ1-2,TRBD1
CASSNLSPASGANVLTF,TRBV18,TRBJ2-6,.
CAWAPGTLSNQPQHF,TRBV30,TRBJ1-5,.
CASSHSGRNNEQFF,TRBV7-2,TRBJ2-1,TRBD2